The sample holds many counts of the clone carrying this T cell receptor beta chain. The antigen remains undetermined. This specimen belongs to a study of CD8 T cells in ankylosing spondylitis. Whole-study findings and limits: The disease-linked clones had a CD8+ phenotype and low blood frequencies.

TCRdb processed the 5' RACE reads anew with MiXCR; each CDR3 protein has one entry. The table records more than 100,000 distinct CDR3 sequences, around 10% of them present only once. Source material: blood, either unsorted or a sorted T cell fraction (not recorded which). This sequence was found in a female donor with ankylosing spondylitis or in good health (not recorded which).

As DNA, the CDR3 is TGCGCCAGCAGCTCGGACATTAATGAGCAGTTCTTC. Translation gives CASSSDINEQFF. The V call is TRBV5-1, the J call TRBJ2-1; TRBD1 might be the D (5 bases). Per germline, CDR1 SGHRS and CDR2 YFSETQ. CDR3 length: 12 residues. V lost 3 bases and J 7 bases, leaving 8 bases between the germline ends. The whole variable domain, filled in from reference TRBV5-1 and TRBJ2-1, reads KAGVTQTPRYLIKTRGQQVTLSCSPISGHRSVSWYQQTPGQGLQFLFEYFSETQRNKGNFPGRFSGRQFSNSRSEMNVSTLELGDSALYLCASSSDINEQFFGPGTRLTVL.